This T cell receptor (beta chain) appears in the sequencing data of a study of T cell responses to AZD1222 COVID-19 vaccine. Study-level background: Timing groups of about 4 and about 12 weeks for second doses were pooled.

Findings of the study overall: There were mostly white British donors and more females than males, and clonal diversity was possibly underestimated. Researchers report vaccine-associated CD4 TCRs spanning spike, with dominance at 160-218 and 743-854.

A word on this clone: The antigen remains undetermined.

Sequenced by immunoSEQ multiplex PCR; TCRdb stores in-frame clones only, minus some. The top ten clones hold roughly 42% of a sample with 85,000 to 110,000 clones, roughly 91% of them seen once. This sequence was found in an adult in good health. The material sequenced was peripheral blood, taken on day 0 of AZD1222 vaccination.

The CDR3: CASSPGVLVAYGYTF. The CDR3 nucleotides read TGTGCCAGCAGCCCAGGGGTTCTGGTGGCATATGGCTACACCTTC. The chain employs TRBV9 and TRBJ1-2; possible D gene TRBD1, 6 bases. V lost 4 bases to trimming and J lost 5 bases, with 18 bases between them. The CDR3 has 15 amino acids. Germline CDR1 is SGDLS and CDR2 is YYNGEE. Based on the CDR3 plus reference TRBV9 and TRBJ1-2, the full variable domain is DSGVTQTPKHLITATGQRVTLRCSPRSGDLSVYWYQQSLDQGLQFLIQYYNGEERAKGNILERFSAQQFPDLHSELNLSSLELGDSALYFCASSPGVLVAYGYTFGSGTRLTVV.